These 5 T cell receptor beta chains came from one sample sequenced in a study of shared clonotypes between healthy human individuals. Sequencing used immunoSEQ multiplex PCR; TCRdb keeps in-frame clones, though not all of them. The top ten hold about 1.7% of the sample, which has approximately 740,000 clones, roughly 70% seen once. Sequenced: memory CD4+ T cells sorted from blood. Subset noted: CD45RA-negative fraction. These receptors came from a woman aged 30 to 39 in good health.

For the CDR3, the DNA is TGTGCCAGCGGAGCAAACTCCCACGGGGGCCGGGAGCTGTTTTTT. Its protein is CASGANSHGGRELFF. The V call is TRBV28, the J call TRBJ2-2; D possibly uses TRBD1 or TRBD2 (6 bases each). Trimming removed 8 bases from V and 9 bases from J, with 22 bases in between. From germline, CDR1 is MDHEN and CDR2 SYDVKM. There are 15 residues in the CDR3.

This clone was counted only a few times. Other DNA sequences within the sample encode an identical CDR3. The rearrangement joins TRBV20-1 to TRBJ2-5; D ambiguous. Trimming removed 5 bases from V and 5 bases from J, with 6 bases in between. The CDR3 runs to 10 residues. Germline lookup yields CDR1 DFQATT and CDR2 SNEGSKA (reference sequence). The CDR3 spells CSASLETQYF. As DNA, the CDR3 is TGCAGTGCTTCCTTGGAGACCCAGTACTTC.

The chain is built from TRBV28 and TRBJ1-5; a possible D gene is TRBD1 (5 bases). The CDR3 has 14 residues. Trimming took 10 bases from V and 3 from J, leaving 16 bases between them. Germline loops: CDR1 MDHEN, CDR2 SYDVKM. The CDR3 DNA follows: TGTGCCATAACGGGCCAGGGAATCAATCAGCCCCAGCATTTT. Translating gives CAITGQGINQPQHF.

The rearrangement links TRBV29-1 to TRBJ2-1; TRBD2 agrees at 12 bases. Germline CDR1 reads SQVTM; CDR2 reads ANQGSEA. V shed 3 bases and J 3 bases; nucleotides not matched to a gene: 9. The CDR3 is 17 amino acids. CDR3 amino acids: CSVEARTSGTRYNEQFF. DNA for the CDR3: TGCAGCGTTGAGGCCCGGACTAGCGGGACGCGCTACAATGAGCAGTTCTTC.

This chain joins TRBV5-6 and TRBJ1-6, with D possibly matching TRBD1 (5 bases). Germline assignment: CDR1 SGHDT and CDR2 YYEEEE. This CDR3 region has 13 residues. Trimming stripped 2 bases from V and 8 bases from J, with 8 bases between. CDR3 nucleotide sequence: TGTGCCAGCAGCTTCGGCAGGGATTCACCCCTCCACTTT. This translates into CASSFGRDSPLHF.